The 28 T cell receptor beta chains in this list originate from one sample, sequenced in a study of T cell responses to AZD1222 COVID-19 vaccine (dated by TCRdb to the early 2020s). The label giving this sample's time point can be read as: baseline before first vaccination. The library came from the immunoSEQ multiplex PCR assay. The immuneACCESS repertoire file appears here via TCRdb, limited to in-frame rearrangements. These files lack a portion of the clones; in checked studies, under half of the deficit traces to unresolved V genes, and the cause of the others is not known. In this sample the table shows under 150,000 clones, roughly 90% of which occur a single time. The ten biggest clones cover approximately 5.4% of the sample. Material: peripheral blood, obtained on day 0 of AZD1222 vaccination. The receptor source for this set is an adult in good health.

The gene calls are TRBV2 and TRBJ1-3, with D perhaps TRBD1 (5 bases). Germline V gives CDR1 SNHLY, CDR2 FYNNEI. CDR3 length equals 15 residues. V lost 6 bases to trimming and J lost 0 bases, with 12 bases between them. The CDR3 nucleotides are TGTGCCAGCAGACACAGGCTGAGCTCTGGAAACACCATATATTTT. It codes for CASRHRLSSGNTIYF.

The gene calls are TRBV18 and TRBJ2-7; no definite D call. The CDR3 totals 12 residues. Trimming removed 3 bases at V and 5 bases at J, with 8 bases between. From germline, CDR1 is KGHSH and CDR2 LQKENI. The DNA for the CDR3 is TGTGCCAGCTCACCCCTCCGAAACGAGCAGTACTTC. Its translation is CASSPLRNEQYF.

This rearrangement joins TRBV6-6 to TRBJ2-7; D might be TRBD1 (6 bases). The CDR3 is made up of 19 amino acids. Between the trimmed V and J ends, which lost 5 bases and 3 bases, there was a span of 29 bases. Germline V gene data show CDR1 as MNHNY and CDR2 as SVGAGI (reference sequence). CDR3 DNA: TGTGCCAGCAGTCGAAGAAACAGGGACCGGCCACCTATTCACTACGAGCAGTACTTC. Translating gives CASSRRNRDRPPIHYEQYF.

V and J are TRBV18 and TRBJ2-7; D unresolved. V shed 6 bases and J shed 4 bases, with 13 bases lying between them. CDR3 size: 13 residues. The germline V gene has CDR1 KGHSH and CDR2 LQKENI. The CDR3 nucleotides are TGTGCCAGCTCTATCGACCAAAGATACGAGCAGTACTTC. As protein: CASSIDQRYEQYF.

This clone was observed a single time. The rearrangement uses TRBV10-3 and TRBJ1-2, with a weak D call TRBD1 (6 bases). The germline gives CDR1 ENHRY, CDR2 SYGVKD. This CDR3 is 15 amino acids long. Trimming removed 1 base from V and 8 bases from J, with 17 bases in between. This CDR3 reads CAISELLPGTHGYTF. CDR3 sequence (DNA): TGTGCCATCAGTGAGTTGCTCCCCGGGACACACGGCTACACCTTC.

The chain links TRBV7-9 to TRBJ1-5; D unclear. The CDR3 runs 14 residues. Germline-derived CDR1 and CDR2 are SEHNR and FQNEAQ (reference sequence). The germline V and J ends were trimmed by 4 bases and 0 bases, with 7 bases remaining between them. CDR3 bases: TGTGCCAGCAGCTCGAGCCATAGCAATCAGCCCCAGCATTTT. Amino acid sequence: CASSSSHSNQPQHF.

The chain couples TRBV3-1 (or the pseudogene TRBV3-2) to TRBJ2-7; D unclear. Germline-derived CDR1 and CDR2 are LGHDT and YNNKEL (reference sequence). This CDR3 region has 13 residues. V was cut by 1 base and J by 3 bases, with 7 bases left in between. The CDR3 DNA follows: TGTGCCAGCAGCCAAGGGCGGAACTACGAGCAGTACTTC. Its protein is CASSQGRNYEQYF.

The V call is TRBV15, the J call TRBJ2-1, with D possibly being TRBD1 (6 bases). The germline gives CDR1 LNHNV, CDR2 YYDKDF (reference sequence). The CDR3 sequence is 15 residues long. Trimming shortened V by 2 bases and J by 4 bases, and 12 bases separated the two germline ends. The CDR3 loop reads CATSRTGTLYNEQFF. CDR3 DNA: TGTGCCACCAGCAGAACCGGGACATTATACAATGAGCAGTTCTTC.

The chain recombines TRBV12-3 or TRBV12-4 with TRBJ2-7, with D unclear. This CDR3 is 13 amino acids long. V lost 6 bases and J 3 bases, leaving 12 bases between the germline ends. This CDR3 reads CASRSHLNYEQYF. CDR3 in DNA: TGTGCCAGCAGGTCTCACCTCAACTACGAGCAGTACTTC.

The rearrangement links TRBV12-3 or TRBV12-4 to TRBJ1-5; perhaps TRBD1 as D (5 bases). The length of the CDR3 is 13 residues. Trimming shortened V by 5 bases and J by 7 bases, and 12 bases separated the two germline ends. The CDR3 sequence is CASSEQGYQPQHF. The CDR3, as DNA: TGTGCCAGCAGTGAGCAGGGTTACCAGCCCCAGCATTTT.

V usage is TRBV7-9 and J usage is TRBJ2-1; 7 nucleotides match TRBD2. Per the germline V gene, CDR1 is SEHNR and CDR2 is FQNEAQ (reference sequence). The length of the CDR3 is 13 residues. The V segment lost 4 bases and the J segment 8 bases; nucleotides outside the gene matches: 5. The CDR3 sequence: CASSSRDYYEQFF. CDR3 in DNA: TGTGCCAGCAGCTCCCGGGACTATTATGAGCAGTTCTTC.

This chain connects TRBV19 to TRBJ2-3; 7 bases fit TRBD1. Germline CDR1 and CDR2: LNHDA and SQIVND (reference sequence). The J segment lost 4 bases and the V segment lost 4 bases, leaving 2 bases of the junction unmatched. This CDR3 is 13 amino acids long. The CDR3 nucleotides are TGTGCCAGTAGTACGGGGACAGCAGATACGCAGTATTTT. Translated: CASSTGTADTQYF.

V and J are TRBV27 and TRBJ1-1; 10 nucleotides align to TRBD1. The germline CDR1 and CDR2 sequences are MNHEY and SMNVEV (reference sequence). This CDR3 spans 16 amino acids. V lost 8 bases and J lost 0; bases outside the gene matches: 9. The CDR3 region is CASAKPGQGLNTEAFF. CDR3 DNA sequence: TGTGCCAGCGCGAAACCGGGACAGGGGTTGAACACTGAAGCTTTCTTT.

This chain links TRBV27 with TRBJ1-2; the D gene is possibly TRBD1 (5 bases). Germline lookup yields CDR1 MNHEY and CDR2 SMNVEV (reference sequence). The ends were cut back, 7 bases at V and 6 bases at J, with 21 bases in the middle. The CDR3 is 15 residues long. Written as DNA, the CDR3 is TGTGCCAGCACTCTGTTTGGGGCAGGGAAAGATGGCTACACCTTC. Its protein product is CASTLFGAGKDGYTF.

CDR3 sequence: CASRPGSGSEQYF. CDR3 bases: TGTGCCAGCCGACCCGGAAGTGGAAGCGAGCAGTACTTC. The rearrangement uses TRBV6-5 and TRBJ2-7; D remains ambiguous. There are 13 residues in the CDR3. V lost 8 bases to trimming and J lost 6 bases, with 17 bases between them. CDR1 is MNHEY, CDR2 SVGAGI, per germline.

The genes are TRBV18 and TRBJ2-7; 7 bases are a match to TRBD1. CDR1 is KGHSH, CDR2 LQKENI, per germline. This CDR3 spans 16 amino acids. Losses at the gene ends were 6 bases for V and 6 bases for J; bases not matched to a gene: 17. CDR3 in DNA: TGTGCCAGCTCTCGGATCCCGGGACAGTCGTTAGGCGAGCAGTACTTC. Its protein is CASSRIPGQSLGEQYF.

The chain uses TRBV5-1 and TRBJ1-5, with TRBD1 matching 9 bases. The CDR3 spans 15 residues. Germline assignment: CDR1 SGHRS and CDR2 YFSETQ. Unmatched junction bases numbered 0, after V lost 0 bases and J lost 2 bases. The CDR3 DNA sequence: TGCGCCAGCAGCTTGGGGGACAGGGGCAATCAGCCCCAGCATTTT. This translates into CASSLGDRGNQPQHF.

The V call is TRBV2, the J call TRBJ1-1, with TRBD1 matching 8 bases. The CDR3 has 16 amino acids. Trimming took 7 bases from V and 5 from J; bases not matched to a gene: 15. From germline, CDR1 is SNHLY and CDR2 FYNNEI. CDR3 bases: TGTGCCAGCAACCTCTTCCTCCTTCAGGGGGCAACTGAAGCTTTCTTT. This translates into CASNLFLLQGATEAFF.

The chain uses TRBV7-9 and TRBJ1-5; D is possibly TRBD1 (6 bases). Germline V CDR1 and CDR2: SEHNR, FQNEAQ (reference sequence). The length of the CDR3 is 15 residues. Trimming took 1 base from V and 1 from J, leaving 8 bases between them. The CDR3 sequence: CASSLGTDSNQPQHF. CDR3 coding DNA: TGTGCCAGCAGCTTAGGGACAGACAGCAATCAGCCCCAGCATTTT.

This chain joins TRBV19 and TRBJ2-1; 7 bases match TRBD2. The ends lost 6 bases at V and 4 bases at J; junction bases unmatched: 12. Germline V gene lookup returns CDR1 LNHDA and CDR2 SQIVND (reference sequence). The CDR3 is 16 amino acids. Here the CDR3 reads CASSGWLAEGYNEQFF. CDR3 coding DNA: TGTGCCAGTAGCGGGTGGCTAGCGGAGGGATACAATGAGCAGTTCTTC.

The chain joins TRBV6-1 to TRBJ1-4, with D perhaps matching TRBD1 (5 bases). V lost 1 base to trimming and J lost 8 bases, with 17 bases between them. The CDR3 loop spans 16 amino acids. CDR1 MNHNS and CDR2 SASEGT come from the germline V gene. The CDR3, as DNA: TGTGCCAGCAGTGAAGACAGGACAAAAGCCAGGGAAAAACTGTTTTTT. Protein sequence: CASSEDRTKAREKLFF.

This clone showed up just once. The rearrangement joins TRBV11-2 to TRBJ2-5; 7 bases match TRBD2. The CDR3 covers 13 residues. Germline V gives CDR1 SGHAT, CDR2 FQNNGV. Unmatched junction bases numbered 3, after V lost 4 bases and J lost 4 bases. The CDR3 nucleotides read TGTGCCAGCAGCTGGTGGGAGGGAGAGACCCAGTACTTC. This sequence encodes CASSWWEGETQYF.

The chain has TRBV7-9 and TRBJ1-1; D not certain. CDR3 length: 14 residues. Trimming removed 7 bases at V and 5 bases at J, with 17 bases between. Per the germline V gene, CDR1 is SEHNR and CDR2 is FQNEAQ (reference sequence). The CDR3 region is CASIVAGVGTEAFF. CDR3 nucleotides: TGTGCCAGCATCGTCGCCGGGGTAGGAACTGAAGCTTTCTTT.

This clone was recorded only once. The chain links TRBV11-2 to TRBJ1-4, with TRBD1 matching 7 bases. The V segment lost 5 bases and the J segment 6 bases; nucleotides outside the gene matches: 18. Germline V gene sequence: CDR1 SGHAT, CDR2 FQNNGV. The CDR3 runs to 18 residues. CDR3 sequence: CASSVAHFPGTVYEKLFF. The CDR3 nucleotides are TGTGCCAGCAGCGTAGCACATTTTCCCGGGACAGTTTATGAAAAACTGTTTTTT.

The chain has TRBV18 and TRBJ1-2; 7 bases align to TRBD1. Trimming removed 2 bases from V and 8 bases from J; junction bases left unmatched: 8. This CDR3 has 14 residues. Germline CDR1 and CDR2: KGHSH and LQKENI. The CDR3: CASSPENRGSGYTF. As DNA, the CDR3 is TGTGCCAGCTCACCAGAAAACAGGGGAAGCGGCTACACCTTC.

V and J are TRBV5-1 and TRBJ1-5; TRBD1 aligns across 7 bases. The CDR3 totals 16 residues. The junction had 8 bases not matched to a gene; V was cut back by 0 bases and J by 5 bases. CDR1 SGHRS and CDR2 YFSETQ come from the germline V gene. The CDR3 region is CASSLAIGDRDQPQHF. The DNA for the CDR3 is TGCGCCAGCAGCTTGGCGATAGGGGACAGAGATCAGCCCCAGCATTTT. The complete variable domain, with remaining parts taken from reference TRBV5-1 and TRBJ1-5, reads KAGVTQTPRYLIKTRGQQVTLSCSPISGHRSVSWYQQTPGQGLQFLFEYFSETQRNKGNFPGRFSGRQFSNSRSEMNVSTLELGDSALYLCASSLAIGDRDQPQHFGDGTRLSIL.

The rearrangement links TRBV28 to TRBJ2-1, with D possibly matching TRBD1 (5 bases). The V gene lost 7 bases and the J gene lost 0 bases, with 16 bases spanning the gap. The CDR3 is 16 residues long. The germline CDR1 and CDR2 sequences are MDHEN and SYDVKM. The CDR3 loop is CASNSPVQGSYNEQFF. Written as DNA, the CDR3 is TGTGCCAGCAACTCTCCGGTGCAGGGCTCCTACAATGAGCAGTTCTTC.

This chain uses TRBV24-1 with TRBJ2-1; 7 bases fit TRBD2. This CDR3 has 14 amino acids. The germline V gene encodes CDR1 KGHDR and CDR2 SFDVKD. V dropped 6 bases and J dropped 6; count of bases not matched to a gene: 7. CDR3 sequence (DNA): TGTGCCACCAGTTTCGCGGGAGCCCCCAATGAGCAGTTCTTC. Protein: CATSFAGAPNEQFF.